The sequence of this T cell receptor beta chain was determined in a study of shared clonotypes between healthy human individuals. Study-level findings and limits: Sharing of clonotypes among donors was expected to vary with sequencing depth.

Naive CD8 cells, CD45RO-negative and positively selected for CCR7, excluded terminally differentiated effector memory CD45RA+ cells. With 0 bases removed from V and 7 bases from J, the gap between germline ends came to 11 bases. Germline loops: CDR1 SGHRS, CDR2 YFSETQ. The CDR3 length is 14 residues. Template for every sorted-subset replicate PCR totaled about 200 ng DNA, approximately 30,000 T cell genomes. Using immunoSEQ multiplex PCR, the repertoire was profiled, and TCRdb retains in-frame clones only, with some absent. The data show under 600,000 clones, with roughly 98% seen just once and around 0.3% held by the top ten. About this clone itself: What it binds is not known.

The chain couples TRBV5-1 to TRBJ2-1; D is ambiguous. Specimen: naive CD8+ T cells sorted from blood. The receptor was isolated from a man between 25 and 39 years old in good health. Written as DNA, the CDR3 is TGCGCCAGCAGCTTGGACAGTCCGAGGAATGAGCAGTTCTTC. This translates into CASSLDSPRNEQFF.